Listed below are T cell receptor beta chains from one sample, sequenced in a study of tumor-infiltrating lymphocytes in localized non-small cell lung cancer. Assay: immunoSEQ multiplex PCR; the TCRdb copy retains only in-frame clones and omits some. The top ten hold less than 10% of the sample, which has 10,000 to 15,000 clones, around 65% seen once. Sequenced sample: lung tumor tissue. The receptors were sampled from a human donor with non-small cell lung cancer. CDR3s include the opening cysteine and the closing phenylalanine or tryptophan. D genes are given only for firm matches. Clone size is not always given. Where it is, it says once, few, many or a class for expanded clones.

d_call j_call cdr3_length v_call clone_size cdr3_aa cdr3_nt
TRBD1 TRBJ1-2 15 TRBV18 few CASSPGTGPDYGYTF TGTGCCAGCTCACCAGGGACAGGACCTGACTATGGCTACACCTTC
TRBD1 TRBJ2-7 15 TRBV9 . CASSSGRTGTDEQYF TGTGCCAGCAGCTCCGGCCGGACAGGGACCGACGAGCAGTACTTC
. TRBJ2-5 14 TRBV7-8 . CASSHTDRQETQYF TGTGCCAGCAGCCATACCGACAGACAAGAGACCCAGTACTTC
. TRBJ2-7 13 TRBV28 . CASRPTGRYEQYF TGTGCCAGCAGACCTACTGGAAGATACGAGCAGTACTTC
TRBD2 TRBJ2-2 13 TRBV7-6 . CASSSGGTGELFF TGTGCCAGCAGCTCGGGGGGAACCGGGGAGCTGTTTTTT
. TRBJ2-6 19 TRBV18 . CASSPLGGAGDSGANVLTF TGTGCCAGCTCACCACTTGGGGGGGCTGGAGACTCTGGGGCCAACGTCCTGACTTTC
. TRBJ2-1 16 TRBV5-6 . CASSLRGPSSYNEQFF TGTGCCAGCAGCTTGAGGGGTCCAAGCAGCTACAATGAGCAGTTCTTC
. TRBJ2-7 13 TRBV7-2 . CASSSVDRYEQYF TGTGCCAGCAGCTCGGTGGACCGCTACGAGCAGTACTTC
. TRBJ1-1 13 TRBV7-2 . CASSLDQNTEAFF TGTGCCAGCAGCTTAGATCAGAACACTGAAGCTTTCTTT
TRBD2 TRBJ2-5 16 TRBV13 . CASSTTSGSSQETQYF TGTGCCAGCAGCACCACTAGCGGGAGTTCCCAAGAGACCCAGTACTTC
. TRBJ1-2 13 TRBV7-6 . CASSLGPNDGYTF TGTGCCAGCAGCTTAGGGCCTAACGATGGCTACACCTTC